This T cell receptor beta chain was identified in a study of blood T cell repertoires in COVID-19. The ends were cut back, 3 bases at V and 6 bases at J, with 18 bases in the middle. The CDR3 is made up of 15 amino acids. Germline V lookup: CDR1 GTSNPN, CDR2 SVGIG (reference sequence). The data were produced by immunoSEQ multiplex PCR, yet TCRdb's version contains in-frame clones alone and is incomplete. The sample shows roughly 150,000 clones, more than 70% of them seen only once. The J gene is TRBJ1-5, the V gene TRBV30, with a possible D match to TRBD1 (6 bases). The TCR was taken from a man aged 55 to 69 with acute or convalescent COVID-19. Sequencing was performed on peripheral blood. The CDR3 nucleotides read TGTGCCTGGAGCTCCTCCGGGGGGCATAGTCAGCCCCAGCATTTT. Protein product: CAWSSSGGHSQPQHF.